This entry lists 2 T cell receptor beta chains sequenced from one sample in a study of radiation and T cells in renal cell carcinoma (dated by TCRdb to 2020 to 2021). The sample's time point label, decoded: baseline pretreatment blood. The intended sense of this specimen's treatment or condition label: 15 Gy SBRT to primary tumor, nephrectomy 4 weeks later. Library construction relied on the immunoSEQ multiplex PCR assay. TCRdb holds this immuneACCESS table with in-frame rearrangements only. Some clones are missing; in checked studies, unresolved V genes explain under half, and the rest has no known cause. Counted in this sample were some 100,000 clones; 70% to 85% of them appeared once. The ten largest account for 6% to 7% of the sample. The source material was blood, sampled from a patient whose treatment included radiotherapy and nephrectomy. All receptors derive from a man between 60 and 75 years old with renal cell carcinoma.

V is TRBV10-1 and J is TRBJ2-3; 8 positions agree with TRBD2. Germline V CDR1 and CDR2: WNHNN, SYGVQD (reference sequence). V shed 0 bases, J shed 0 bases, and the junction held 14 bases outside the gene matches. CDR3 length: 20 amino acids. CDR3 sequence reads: CASSESTQVAGGASTDTQYF. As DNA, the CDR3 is TGCGCCAGCAGTGAGTCGACACAGGTGGCGGGAGGTGCTAGCACAGATACGCAGTATTTT.

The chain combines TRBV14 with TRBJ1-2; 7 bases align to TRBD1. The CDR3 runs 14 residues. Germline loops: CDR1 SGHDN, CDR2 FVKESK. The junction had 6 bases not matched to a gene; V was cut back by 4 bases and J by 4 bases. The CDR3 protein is CASSPWTGSYGYTF. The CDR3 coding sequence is TGTGCCAGCAGCCCCTGGACAGGATCCTATGGCTACACCTTC.